This TCR beta chain appears in the sequencing data of a study of human T cells and chemical hapten exposure. Study observations and caveats: TCRs above 1 in 1000 frequency did not change with DPC sensitization.

Noted time point: healthy volunteer bleed at 2 weeks. It was from unfractionated whole blood that total RNA was extracted. This clonotype was found many times. Its matching antigen is unknown. Trimming took 5 bases from V and 2 from J, leaving 12 bases between them. Germline CDR1 is SGHTA and CDR2 is FQGNSA. The CDR3 loop spans 14 amino acids. For the library, individual cDNA molecules each received unique molecular identifiers. Methods used by the authors: Individual samples carried between roughly 23,224 and 700,000 TCRs, with approximately 100,000 as the median. MiXCR, run by TCRdb on the RACE reads, gives a single entry per CDR3 protein. The V and J calls come from TCRdb's annotation, not from the publication. The sample lists around 130,000 distinct CDR3 sequences; around 8.3% were seen once.

Sequencing used whole blood. V usage is TRBV7-2 and J usage is TRBJ2-5; D tentatively fits TRBD1 or TRBD2 (5 bases each). This TCR came from a male donor in good health. Some clones in this sample may be carry-over from other donors' samples. CDR3 bases: TGTGCCAGCAGCCTCCGGGACCCTCAAGAGACCCAGTACTTC. It translates to CASSLRDPQETQYF.